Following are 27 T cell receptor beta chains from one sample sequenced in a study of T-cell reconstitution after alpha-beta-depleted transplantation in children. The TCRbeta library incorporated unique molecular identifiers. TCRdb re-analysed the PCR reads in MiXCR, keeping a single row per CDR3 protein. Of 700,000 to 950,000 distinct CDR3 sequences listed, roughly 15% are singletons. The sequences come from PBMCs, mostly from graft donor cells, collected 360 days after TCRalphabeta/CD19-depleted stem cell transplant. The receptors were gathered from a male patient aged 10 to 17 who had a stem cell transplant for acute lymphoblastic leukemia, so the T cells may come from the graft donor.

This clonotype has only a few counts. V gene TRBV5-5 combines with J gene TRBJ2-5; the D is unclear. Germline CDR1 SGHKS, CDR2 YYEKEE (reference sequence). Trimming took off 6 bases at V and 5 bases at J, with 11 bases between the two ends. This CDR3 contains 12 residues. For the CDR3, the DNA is TGTGCCAGCACCGCCGCTACGGAGACCCAGTACTTC. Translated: CASTAATETQYF. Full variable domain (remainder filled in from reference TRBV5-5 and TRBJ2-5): DAGVTQSPTHLIKTRGQQVTLRCSPISGHKSVSWYQQVLGQGPQFIFQYYEKEERGRGNFPDRFSARQFPNYSSELNVNALLLGDSALYLCASTAATETQYFGPGTRLLVL.

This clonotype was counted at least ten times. CDR3 DNA: TGTGCCAGCAGCCAAGATAAAGGGAATCAGCCCCAGCATTTT. Its protein is CASSQDKGNQPQHF. This chain connects TRBV4-2 to TRBJ1-5; D is ambiguous. Trimming left V 0 bases short and J 4 bases short, with 7 bases between. The length of the CDR3 is 14 residues. Germline V lookup: CDR1 LGHNA, CDR2 YNFKEQ.

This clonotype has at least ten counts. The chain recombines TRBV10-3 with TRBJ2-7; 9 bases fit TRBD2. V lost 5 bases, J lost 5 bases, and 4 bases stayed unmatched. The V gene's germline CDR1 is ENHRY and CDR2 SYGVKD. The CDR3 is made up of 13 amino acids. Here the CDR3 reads CAISWTSANEQYF. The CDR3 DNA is TGTGCCATCAGTTGGACTAGCGCGAACGAGCAGTACTTC.

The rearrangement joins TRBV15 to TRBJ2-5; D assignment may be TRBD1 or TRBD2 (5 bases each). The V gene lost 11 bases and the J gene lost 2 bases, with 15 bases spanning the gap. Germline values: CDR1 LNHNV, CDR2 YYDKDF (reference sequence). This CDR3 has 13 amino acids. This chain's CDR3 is CASRGRIQETQYF. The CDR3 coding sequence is TGTGCCTCTCGGGGACGTATACAAGAGACCCAGTACTTC.

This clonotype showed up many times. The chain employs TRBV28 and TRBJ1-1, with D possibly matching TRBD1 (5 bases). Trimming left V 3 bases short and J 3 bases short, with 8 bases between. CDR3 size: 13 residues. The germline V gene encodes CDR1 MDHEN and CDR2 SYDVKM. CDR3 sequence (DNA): TGTGCCAGCAGTTTCCGGGGACACACTGAAGCTTTCTTT. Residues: CASSFRGHTEAFF.

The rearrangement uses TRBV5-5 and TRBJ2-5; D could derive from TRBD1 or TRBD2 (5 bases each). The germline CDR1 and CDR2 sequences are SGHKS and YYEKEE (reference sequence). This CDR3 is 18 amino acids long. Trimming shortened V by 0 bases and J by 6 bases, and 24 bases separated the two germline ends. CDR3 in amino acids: CASSLEVGDQGRRQTQYF. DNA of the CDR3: TGTGCCAGCAGCTTGGAGGTCGGGGACCAAGGAAGAAGACAGACCCAGTACTTC.

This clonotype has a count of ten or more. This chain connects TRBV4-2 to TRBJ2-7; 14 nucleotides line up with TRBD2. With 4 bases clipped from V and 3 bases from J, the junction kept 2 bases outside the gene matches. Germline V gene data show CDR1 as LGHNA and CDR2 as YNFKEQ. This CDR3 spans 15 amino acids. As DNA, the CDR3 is TGTGCCAGCAGCCCGGGACTAGCGGGAGACTACGAGCAGTACTTC. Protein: CASSPGLAGDYEQYF.

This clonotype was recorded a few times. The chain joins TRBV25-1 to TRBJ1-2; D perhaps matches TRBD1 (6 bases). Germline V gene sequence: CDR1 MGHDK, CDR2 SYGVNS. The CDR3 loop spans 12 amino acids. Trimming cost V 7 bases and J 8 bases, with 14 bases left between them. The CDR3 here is CASMGGAQGYTF. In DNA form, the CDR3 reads TGTGCCAGCATGGGGGGCGCGCAGGGCTACACCTTC.

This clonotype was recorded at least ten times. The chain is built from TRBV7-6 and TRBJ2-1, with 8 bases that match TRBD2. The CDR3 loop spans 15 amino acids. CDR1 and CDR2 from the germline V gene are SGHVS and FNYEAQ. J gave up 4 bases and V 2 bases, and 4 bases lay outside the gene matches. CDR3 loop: CASSLRAGAYNEQFF. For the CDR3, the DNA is TGTGCCAGCAGCTTACGAGCGGGAGCATACAATGAGCAGTTCTTC.

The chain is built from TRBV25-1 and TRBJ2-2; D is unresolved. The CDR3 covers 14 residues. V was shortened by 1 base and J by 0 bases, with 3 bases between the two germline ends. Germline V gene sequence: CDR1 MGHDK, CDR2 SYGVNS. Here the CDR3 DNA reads TGTGCCAGCAGTGAATTAGCGAACACCGGGGAGCTGTTTTTT. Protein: CASSELANTGELFF. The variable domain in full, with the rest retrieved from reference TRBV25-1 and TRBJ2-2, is EADIYQTPRYLVIGTGKKITLECSQTMGHDKMYWYQQDPGMELHLIHYSYGVNSTEKGDLSSESTVSRIRTEHFPLTLESARPSHTSQYLCASSELANTGELFFGEGSRLTVL.

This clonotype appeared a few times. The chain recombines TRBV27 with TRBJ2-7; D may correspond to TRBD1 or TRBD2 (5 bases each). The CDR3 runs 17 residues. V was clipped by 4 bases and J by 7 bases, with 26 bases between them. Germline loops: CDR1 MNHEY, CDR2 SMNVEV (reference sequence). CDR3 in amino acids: CASSSAFVTGPPGEQYF. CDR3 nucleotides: TGTGCCAGCAGTTCAGCCTTCGTCACGGGACCCCCGGGGGAGCAGTACTTC.

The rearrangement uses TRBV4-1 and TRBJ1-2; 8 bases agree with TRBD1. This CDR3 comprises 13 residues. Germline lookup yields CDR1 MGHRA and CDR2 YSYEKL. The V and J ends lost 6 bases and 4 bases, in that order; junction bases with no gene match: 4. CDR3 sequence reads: CASRITGGYGYTF. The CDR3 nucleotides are TGCGCCAGCAGGATTACAGGGGGCTATGGCTACACCTTC.

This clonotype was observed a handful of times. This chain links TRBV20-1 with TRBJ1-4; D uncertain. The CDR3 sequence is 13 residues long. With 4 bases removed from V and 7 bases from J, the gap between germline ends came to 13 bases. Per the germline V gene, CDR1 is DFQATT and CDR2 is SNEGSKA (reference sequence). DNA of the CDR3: TGCAGTGCTAAGGACGGGCTTGGTGAAAAACTGTTTTTT. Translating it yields CSAKDGLGEKLFF.

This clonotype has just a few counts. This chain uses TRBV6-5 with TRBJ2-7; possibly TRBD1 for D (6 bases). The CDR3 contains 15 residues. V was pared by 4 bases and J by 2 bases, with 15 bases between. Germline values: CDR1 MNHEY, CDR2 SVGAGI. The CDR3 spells CASSSQGGYPYEQYF. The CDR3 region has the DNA TGTGCCAGCAGTTCACAGGGCGGGTACCCCTACGAGCAGTACTTC.

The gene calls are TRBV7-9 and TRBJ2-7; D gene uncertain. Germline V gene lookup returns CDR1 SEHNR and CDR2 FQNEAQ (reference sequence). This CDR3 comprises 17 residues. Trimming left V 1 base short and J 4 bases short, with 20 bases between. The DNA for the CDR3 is TGTGCCAGCAGCTTAGTGGGCTGGCAGACTCCCCTATACGAGCAGTACTTC. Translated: CASSLVGWQTPLYEQYF.

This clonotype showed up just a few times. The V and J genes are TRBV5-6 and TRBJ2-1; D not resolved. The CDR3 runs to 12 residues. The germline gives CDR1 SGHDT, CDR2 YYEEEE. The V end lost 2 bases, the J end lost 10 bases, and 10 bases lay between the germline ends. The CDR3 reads CASSLILLEQFF. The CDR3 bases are TGTGCCAGCAGCTTAATCTTGCTCGAGCAGTTCTTC.

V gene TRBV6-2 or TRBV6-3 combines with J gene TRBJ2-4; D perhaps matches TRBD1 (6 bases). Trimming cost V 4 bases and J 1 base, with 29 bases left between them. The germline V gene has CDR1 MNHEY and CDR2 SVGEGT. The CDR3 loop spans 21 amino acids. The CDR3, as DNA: TGTGCCAGCAGTTCTCAACAGTCGGGACACCCCTACTTAGGGGCCAAAAACATTCAGTACTTC. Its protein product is CASSSQQSGHPYLGAKNIQYF.

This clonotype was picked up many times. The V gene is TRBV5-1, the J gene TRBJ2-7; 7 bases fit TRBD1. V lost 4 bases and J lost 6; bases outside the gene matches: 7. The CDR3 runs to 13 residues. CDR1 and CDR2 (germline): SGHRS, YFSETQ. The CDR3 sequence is CASSADRAAEQYF. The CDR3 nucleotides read TGCGCCAGCAGCGCCGACAGGGCGGCCGAGCAGTACTTC.

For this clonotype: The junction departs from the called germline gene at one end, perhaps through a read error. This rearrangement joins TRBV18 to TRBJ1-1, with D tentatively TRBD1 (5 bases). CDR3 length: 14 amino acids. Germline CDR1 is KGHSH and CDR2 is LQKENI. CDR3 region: CASPPLGANTEAFF. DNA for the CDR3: TGTGCCAGCCCACCGCTCGGGGCGAACACTGAAGCTTTCTTT.

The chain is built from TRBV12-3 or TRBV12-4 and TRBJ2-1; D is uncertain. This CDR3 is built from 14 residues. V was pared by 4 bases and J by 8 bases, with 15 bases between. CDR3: CASSSRVVIDEQFF. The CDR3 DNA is TGTGCCAGCAGTTCTCGGGTAGTGATCGATGAGCAGTTCTTC.

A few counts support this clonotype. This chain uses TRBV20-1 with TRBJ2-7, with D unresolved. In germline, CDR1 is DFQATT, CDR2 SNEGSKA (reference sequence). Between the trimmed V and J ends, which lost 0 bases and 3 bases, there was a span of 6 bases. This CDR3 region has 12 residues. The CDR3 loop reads CSARDGVYEQYF. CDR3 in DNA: TGCAGTGCTAGAGATGGGGTCTACGAGCAGTACTTC.

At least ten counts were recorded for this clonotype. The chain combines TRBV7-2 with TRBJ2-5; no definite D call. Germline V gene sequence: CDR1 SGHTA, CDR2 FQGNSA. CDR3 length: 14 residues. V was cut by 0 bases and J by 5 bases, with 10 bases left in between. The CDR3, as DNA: TGTGCCAGCAGCTTAGCGGGCAGCCGGGAGACCCAGTACTTC. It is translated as CASSLAGSRETQYF.

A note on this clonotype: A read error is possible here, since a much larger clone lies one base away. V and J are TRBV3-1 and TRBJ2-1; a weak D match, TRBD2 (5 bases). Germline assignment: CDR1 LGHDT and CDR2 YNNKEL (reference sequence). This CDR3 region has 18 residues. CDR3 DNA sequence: TGTGTCAGCAGCCAAGGCGTTACAAGGACTCTACGGGTCAATGAGCAGTTCTTC. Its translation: CVSSQGVTRTLRVNEQFF.

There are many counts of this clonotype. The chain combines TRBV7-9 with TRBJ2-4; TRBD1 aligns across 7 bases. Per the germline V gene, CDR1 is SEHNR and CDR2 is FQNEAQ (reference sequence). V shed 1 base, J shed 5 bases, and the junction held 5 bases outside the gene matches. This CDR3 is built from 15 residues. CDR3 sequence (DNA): TGTGCCAGCAGCTTAGATTCCGGGACAGAAAACATTCAGTACTTC. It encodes CASSLDSGTENIQYF.

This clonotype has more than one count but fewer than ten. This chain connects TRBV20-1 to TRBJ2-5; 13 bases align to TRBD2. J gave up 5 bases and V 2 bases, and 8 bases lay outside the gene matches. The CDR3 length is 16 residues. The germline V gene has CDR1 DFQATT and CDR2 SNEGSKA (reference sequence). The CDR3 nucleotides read TGCAGTGCTAGAACTAGCGGGAGGGCCCGGGGGGAGACCCAGTACTTC. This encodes CSARTSGRARGETQYF.

The CDR3 loop reads CSVDSGRVNNEQFF. CDR3 DNA sequence: TGCAGCGTCGACAGCGGGAGGGTTAACAATGAGCAGTTCTTC. The V gene is TRBV29-1, the J gene TRBJ2-1; the match to TRBD2 covers 10 bases. Trimming removed 6 bases from V and 5 bases from J; junction bases left unmatched: 7. CDR3 length: 14 residues. Per the germline V gene, CDR1 is SQVTM and CDR2 is ANQGSEA.

The CDR3 nucleotides are TGCAGTGCTAGCTCTACTAGCGGGACCTACGAGCAGTACTTC. Translated: CSASSTSGTYEQYF. The rearrangement links TRBV20-1 to TRBJ2-7, with 10 bases lining up with TRBD2. After removal of 3 bases from V and 2 bases from J, the junction contained 4 bases not matched to a gene. The CDR3 length is 14 residues. Germline V lookup: CDR1 DFQATT, CDR2 SNEGSKA (reference sequence).